This T cell receptor (beta chain) was documented in a study of cytomegalovirus exposure and HLA in healthy donors. Study-level information: Out of 150 million to 200 million T cells, an earlier analysis found 117 million unique TCR beta sequences in total.

To note about this clone: Its target is not known.

Whole-study findings and limits: Excluded were some V segments that proved indistinguishable, including TRBV6-2 and TRBV6-3. Several of the most significant clusters appeared, in a later analysis, to be linked to common viral pathogens. DRB1 had the most TCR associations and HLA-C the fewest, a later analysis found, with rates varying by HLA locus.

The PCR ran on 60 Vbeta and 13 Jbeta primers. TCRdb keeps only in-frame clones here, not all; method: immunoSEQ multiplex PCR. This listing includes around 84,000 clones. There are 15 residues in the CDR3. The germline V gene has CDR1 SGHAT and CDR2 FQDESV (reference sequence). V was trimmed by 4 bases and J by 4 bases, leaving 11 bases between them. The specimen was PBMCs. The receptor was isolated from a man between 25 and 39 years old in good health and CMV-seronegative. J is TRBJ1-6 and V is TRBV11-1, with unresolved D. The DNA of the CDR3 is TGTGCCAGCAGCTCTGGAGCGGGGTATAATTCACCCCTCCACTTT. Protein product: CASSSGAGYNSPLHF. The variable domain in full, completed from reference TRBV11-1 and TRBJ1-6, reads EAEVAQSPRYKITEKSQAVAFWCDPISGHATLYWYRQILGQGPELLVQFQDESVVDDSQLPKDRFSAERLKGVDSTLKIQPAELGDSAMYLCASSSGAGYNSPLHFGNGTRLTVT.